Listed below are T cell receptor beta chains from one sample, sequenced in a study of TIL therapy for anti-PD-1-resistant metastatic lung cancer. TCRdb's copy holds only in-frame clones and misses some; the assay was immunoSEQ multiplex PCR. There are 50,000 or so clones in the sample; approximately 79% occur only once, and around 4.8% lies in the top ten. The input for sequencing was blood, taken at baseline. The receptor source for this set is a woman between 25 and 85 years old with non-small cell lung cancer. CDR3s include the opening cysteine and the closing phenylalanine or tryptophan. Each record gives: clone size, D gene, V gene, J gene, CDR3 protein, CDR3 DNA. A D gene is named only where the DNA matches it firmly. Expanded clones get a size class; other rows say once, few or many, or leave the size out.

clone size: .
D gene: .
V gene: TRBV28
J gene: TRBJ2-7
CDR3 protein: CASSLALLEQYF
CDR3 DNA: TGTGCCAGCAGTTTGGCCTTGCTGGAGCAGTACTTC

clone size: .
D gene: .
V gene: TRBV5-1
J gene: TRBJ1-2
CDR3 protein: CASSLVRQYGYTF
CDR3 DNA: TGCGCCAGCAGCTTGGTTCGGCAGTATGGCTACACCTTC

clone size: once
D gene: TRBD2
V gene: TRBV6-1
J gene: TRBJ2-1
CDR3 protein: CASRRLAGVNEQFF
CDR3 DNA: TGTGCCAGCAGAAGGCTAGCGGGAGTCAATGAGCAGTTCTTC

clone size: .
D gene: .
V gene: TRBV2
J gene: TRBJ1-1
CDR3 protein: CASSGVGRSHTEAFF
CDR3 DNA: TGTGCCAGCAGTGGGGTCGGACGGTCGCACACTGAAGCTTTCTTT

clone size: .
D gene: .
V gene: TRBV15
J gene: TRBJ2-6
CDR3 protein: CATSRGAQISGANVLTF
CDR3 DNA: TGTGCCACCAGCAGAGGGGCCCAGATCTCTGGGGCCAACGTCCTGACTTTC

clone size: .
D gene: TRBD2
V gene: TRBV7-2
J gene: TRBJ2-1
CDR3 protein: CASSLGLAGAQLYNEQFF
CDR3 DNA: TGTGCCAGCAGCTTGGGACTAGCGGGGGCTCAACTTTACAATGAGCAGTTCTTC

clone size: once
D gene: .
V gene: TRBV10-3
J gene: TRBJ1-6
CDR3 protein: CAISEGQGAGYNSPLHF
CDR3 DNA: TGTGCCATCAGTGAAGGCCAGGGTGCGGGCTATAATTCACCCCTCCACTTT

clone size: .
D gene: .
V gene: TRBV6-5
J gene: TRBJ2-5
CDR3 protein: CASSYSRYQETQYF
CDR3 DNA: TGTGCCAGCAGTTACTCCAGGTACCAAGAGACCCAGTACTTC

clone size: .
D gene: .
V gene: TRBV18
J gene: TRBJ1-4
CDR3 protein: CASSPYSGGRVEKLFF
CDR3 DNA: TGTGCCAGCTCACCGTACAGTGGAGGGCGGGTTGAAAAACTGTTTTTT

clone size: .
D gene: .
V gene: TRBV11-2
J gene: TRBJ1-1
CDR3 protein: CASSLIGATEAFF
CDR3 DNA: TGTGCCAGCAGCTTGATAGGGGCCACTGAAGCTTTCTTT

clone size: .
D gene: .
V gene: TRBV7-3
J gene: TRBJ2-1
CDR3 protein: CASSFSGLYNEQFF
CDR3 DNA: TGTGCCAGCAGCTTCTCGGGACTCTACAATGAGCAGTTCTTC

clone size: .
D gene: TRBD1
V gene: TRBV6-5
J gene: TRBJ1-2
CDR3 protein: CASSISGQGNGYTF
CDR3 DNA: TGTGCCAGCAGTATCTCGGGACAGGGCAATGGCTACACCTTC

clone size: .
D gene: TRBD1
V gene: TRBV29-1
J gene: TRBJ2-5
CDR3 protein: CSSRRTGGNQETQYF
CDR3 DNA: TGCAGCTCACGACGGACAGGGGGCAACCAAGAGACCCAGTACTTC

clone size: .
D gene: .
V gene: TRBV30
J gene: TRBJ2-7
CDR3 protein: CAWSRRGGTLSYEQYF
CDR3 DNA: TGTGCCTGGAGCCGTCGCGGAGGGACCCTCTCCTACGAGCAGTACTTC

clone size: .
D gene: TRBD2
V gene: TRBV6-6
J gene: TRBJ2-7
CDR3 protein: CASSYSSGISYEQYF
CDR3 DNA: TGTGCCAGCAGTTACTCGAGCGGGATCTCCTACGAGCAGTACTTC

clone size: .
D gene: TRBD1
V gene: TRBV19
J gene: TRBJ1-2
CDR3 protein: CASSIIFDRGNYGYTF
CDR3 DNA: TGTGCCAGTAGTATTATTTTCGACAGGGGGAACTATGGCTACACCTTC

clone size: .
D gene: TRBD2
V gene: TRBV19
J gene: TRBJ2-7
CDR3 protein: CASSMTSGPSYEQYF
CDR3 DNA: TGTGCCAGTAGTATGACTAGCGGTCCTTCCTACGAGCAGTACTTC

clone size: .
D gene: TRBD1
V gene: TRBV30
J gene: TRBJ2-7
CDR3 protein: CAWSVSGQAYEQYF
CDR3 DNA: TGTGCCTGGAGTGTTTCCGGACAGGCCTACGAGCAGTACTTC

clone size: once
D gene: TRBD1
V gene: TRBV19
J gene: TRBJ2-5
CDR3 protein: CASSLVFGDRVSQYF
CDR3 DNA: TGTGCCAGTAGTCTGGTGTTCGGGGACAGGGTCTCCCAGTACTTC

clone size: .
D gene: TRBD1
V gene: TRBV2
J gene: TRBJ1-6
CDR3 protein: CASTGSGQINSPLHF
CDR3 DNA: TGTGCCAGCACTGGGTCGGGACAGATCAATTCACCCCTCCACTTT

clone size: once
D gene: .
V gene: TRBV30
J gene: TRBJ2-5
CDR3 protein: CAWSEGVETQYF
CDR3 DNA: TGTGCCTGGAGTGAAGGGGTTGAGACCCAGTACTTC

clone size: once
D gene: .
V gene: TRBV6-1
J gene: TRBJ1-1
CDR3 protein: CASSDFKSAFF
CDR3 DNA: TGTGCCAGCAGCGATTTCAAGTCGGCTTTCTTT

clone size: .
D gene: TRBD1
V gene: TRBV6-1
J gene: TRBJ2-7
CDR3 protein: CASRYTGVVAYEQYF
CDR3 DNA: TGTGCCAGCAGGTATACAGGGGTAGTTGCGTACGAGCAGTACTTC

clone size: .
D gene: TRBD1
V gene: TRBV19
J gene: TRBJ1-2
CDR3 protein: CASSITGGNYGYTF
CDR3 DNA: TGTGCCAGTAGTATAACAGGGGGCAACTATGGCTACACCTTC

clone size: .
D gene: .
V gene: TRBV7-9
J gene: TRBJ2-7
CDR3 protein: CASSRGQHEQYF
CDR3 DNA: TGTGCCAGCAGCAGGGGCCAACACGAGCAGTACTTC